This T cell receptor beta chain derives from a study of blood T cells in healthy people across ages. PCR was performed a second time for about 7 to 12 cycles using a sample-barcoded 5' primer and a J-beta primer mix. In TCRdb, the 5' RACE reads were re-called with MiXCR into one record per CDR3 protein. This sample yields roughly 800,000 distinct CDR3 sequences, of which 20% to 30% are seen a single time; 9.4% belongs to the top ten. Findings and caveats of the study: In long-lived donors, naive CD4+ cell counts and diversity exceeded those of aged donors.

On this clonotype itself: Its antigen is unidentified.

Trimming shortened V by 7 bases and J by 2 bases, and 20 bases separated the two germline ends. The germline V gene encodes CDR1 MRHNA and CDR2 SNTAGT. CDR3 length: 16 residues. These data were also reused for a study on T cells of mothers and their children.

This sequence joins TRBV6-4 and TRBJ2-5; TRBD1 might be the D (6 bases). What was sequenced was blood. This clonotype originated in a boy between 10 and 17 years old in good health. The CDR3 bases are TGTGCCAGCATCGAGTTTAGGCGGACAGTACAAGAGACCCAGTACTTC. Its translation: CASIEFRRTVQETQYF.